This T cell receptor (beta chain) originates from a study of blood T cell repertoires in COVID-19. Background on the study: The study drew acute and convalescent COVID-19 samples from the United States, Italy and Spain. T cells, B-cell-depleted T cells, or PBMCs supplied cDNA or gDNA.

Original analysis: For nucleated cells, counts were estimated from reference gene primer amplification. Some clones are missing from TCRdb's copy, which holds only in-frame ones; the method was immunoSEQ multiplex PCR. V, J and clone size were drawn from that table, and D and trimming were deduced from the DNA. The sample holds around 250,000 clones; roughly 80% are singletons and the top ten take around 3.5%. CDR3 length: 15 residues. V shed 3 bases, J shed 5 bases, and the junction held 4 bases outside the gene matches. Per the germline V gene, CDR1 is SGDLS and CDR2 is YYNGEE. The clonotype originates from a woman between 18 and 30 years old with acute or convalescent COVID-19. Sequencing was performed on peripheral blood. The chain joins TRBV9 to TRBJ1-4; 10 bases fit TRBD1. The CDR3 coding sequence is TGTGCCAGCAGCGCCCGGGACAGGGGCAATGAAAAACTGTTTTTT. Translation gives CASSARDRGNEKLFF.